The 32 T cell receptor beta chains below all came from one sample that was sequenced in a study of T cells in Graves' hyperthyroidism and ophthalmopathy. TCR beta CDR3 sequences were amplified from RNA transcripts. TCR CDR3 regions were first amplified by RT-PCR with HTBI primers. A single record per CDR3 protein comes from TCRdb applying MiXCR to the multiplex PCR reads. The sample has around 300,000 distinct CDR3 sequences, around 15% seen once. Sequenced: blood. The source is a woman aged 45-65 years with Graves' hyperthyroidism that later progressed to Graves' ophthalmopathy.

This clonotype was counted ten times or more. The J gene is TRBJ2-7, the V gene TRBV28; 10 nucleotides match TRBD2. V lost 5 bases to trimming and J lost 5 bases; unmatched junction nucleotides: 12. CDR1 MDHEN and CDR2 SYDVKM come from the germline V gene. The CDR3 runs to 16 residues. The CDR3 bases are TGTGCCAGCAGTAAAGCGGGAGGGCCTTCGAGGAACGAGCAGTACTTC. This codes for CASSKAGGPSRNEQYF.

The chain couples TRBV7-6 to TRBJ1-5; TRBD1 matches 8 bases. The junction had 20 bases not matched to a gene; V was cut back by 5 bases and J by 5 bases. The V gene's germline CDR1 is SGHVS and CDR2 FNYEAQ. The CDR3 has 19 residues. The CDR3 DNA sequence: TGTGCCAGCAGCACCCGTGGACAGGGTCGGCGAGGCTTTCATCAGCCCCAGCATTTT. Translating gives CASSTRGQGRRGFHQPQHF.

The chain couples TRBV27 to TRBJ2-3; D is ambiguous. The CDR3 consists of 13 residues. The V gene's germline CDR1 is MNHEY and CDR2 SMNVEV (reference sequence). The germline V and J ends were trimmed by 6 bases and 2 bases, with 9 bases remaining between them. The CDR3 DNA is TGTGCCAGCAGACGCCTACTCACAGATACGCAGTATTTT. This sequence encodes CASRRLLTDTQYF.

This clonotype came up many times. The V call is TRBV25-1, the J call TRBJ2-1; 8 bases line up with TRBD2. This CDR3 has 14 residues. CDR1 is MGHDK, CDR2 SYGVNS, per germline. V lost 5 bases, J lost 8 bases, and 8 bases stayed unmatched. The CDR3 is CASSRAGAGDEQFF. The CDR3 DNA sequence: TGTGCCAGCAGTAGAGCGGGAGCAGGCGATGAGCAGTTCTTC.

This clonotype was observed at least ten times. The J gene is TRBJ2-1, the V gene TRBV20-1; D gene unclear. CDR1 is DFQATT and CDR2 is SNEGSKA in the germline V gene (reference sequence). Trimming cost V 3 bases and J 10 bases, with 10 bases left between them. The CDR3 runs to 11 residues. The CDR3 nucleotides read TGCAGTGCTAGGCGCCAGCTCGAGCAGTTCTTC. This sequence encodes CSARRQLEQFF.

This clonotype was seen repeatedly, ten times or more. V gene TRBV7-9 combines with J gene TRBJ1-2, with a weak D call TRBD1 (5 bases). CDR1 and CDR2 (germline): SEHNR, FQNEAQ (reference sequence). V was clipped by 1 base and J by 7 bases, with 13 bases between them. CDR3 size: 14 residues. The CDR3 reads CASSLDGAGSGYTF. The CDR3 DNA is TGTGCCAGCAGCTTAGATGGGGCAGGCTCTGGCTACACCTTC.

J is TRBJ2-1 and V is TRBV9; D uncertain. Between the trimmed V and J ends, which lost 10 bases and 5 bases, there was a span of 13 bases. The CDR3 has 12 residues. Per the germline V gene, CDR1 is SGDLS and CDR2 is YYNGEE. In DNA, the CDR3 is TGTGCCTCCTCAGAAAACAACAATGAGCAGTTCTTC. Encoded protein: CASSENNNEQFF.

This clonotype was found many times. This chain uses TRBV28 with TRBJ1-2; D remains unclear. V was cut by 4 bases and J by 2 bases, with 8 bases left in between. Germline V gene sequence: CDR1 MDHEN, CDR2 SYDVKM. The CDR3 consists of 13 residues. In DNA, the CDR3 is TGTGCCAGCAGTTCGGGGTGGAACTATGGCTACACCTTC. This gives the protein CASSSGWNYGYTF.

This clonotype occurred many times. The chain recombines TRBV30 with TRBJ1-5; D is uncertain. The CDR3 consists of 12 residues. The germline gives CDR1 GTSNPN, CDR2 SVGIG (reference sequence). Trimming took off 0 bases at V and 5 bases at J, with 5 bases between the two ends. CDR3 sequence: CAWSVMDQPQHF. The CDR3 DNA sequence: TGTGCCTGGAGTGTAATGGATCAGCCCCAGCATTTT.

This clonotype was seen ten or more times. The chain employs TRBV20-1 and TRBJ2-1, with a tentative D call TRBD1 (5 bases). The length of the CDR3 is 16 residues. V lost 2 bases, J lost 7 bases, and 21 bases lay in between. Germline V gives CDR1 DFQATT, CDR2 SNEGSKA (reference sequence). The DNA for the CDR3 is TGCAGTGCTAGACTACCGGCAGGGATGTCGTGGAATGAGCAGTTCTTC. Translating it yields CSARLPAGMSWNEQFF.

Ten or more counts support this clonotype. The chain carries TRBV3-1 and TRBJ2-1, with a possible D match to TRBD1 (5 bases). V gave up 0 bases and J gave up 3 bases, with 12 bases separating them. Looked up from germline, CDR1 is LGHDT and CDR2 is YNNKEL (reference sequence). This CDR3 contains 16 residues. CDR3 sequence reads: CASSQERGEVYNEQFF. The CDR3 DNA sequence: TGTGCCAGCAGCCAAGAAAGGGGTGAAGTCTACAATGAGCAGTTCTTC.

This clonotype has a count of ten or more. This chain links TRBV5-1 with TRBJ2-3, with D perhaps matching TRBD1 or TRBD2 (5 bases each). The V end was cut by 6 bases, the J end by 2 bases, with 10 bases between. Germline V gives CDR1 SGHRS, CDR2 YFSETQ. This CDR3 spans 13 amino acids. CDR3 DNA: TGCGCCAGCACCAACGGGGCCACAGATACGCAGTATTTT. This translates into CASTNGATDTQYF.

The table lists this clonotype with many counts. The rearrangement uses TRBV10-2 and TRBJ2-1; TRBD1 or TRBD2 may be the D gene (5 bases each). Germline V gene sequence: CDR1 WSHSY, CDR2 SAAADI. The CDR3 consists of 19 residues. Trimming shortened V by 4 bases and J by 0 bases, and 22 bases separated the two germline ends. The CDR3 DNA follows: TGCGCCAGCAGTGGACGGATCCCCGGGGCACCGAGCTCCTACAATGAGCAGTTCTTC. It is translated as CASSGRIPGAPSSYNEQFF.

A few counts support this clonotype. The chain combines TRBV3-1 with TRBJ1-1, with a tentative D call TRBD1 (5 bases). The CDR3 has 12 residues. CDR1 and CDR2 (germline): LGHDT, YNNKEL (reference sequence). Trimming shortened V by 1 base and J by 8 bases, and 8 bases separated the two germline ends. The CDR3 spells CASSQAQGEAFF. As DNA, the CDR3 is TGTGCCAGCAGCCAAGCCCAGGGAGAAGCTTTCTTT.

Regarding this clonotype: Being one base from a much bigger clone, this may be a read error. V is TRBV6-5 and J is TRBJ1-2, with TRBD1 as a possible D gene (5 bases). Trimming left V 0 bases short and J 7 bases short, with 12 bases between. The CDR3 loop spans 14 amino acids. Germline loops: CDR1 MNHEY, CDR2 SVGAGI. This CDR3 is CASSYSGVSGGYTF. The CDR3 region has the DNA TGTGCCAGCAGTTACTCGGGGGTTTCTGGTGGCTACACCTTC.

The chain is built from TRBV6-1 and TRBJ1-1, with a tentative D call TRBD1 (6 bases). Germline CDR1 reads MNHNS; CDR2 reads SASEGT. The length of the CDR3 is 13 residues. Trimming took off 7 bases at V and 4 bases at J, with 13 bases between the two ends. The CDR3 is CASINRASTEAFF. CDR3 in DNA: TGTGCCAGCATAAACAGGGCCAGCACTGAAGCTTTCTTT.

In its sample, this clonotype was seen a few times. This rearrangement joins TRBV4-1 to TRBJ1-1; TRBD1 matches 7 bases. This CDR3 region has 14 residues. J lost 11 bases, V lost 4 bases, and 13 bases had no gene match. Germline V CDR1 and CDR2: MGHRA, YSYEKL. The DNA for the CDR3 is TGCGCCAGCAGCCCGGGACAGAAGTCCCCAGGGGCTTTCTTT. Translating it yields CASSPGQKSPGAFF.

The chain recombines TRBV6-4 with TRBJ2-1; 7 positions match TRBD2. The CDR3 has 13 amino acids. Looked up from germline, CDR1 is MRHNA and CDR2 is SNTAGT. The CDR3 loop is CAQPRDYNNEQFF. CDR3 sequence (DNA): TGTGCTCAGCCGCGGGACTACAACAATGAGCAGTTCTTC.

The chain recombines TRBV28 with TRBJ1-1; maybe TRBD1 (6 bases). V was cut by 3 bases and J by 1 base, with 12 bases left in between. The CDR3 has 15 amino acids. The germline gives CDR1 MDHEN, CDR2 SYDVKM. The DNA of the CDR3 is TGTGCCAGCAGTTTCTTAGGACAGAGGAACACTGAAGCTTTCTTT. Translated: CASSFLGQRNTEAFF.

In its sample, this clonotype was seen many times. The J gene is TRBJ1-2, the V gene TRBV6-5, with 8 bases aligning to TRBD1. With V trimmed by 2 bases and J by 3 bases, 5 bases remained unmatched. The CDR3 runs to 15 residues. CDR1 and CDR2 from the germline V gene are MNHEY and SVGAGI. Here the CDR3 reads CASSYESGQDYGYTF. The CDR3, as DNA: TGTGCCAGCAGTTACGAGTCGGGACAGGACTATGGCTACACCTTC.

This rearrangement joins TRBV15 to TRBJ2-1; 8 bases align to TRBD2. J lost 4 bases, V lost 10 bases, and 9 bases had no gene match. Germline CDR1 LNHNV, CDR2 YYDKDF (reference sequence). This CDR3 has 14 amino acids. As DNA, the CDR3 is TGTGCCATTAAACCGGGAGGGCCTTACAATGAGCAGTTCTTC. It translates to CAIKPGGPYNEQFF.

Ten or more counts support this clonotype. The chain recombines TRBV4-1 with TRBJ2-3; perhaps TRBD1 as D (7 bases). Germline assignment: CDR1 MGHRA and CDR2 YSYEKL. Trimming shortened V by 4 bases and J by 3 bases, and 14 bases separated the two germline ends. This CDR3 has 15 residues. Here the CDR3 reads CASSRGTVETDTQYF. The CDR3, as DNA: TGCGCCAGCAGCCGCGGGACAGTCGAAACAGATACGCAGTATTTT.

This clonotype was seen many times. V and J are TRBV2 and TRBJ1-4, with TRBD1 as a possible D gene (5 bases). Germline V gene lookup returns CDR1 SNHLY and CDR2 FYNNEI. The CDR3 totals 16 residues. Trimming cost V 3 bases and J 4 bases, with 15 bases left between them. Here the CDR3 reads CASSDGQGAFNEKLFF. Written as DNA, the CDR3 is TGTGCCAGCAGTGACGGGCAGGGCGCTTTTAATGAAAAACTGTTTTTT.

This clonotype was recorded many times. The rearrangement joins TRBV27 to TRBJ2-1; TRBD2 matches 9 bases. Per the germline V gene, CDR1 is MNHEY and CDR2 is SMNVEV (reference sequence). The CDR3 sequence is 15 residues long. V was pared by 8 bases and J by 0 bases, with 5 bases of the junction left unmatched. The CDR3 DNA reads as TGTGCCAGCTGGCTAGCGGGGACCTCCTACAATGAGCAGTTCTTC. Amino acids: CASWLAGTSYNEQFF.

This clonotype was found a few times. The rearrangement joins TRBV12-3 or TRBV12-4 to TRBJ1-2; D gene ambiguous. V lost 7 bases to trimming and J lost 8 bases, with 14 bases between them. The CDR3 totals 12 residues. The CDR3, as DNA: TGTGCCAGCACCCGCTACGAGTACGGCTACACCTTC. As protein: CASTRYEYGYTF.

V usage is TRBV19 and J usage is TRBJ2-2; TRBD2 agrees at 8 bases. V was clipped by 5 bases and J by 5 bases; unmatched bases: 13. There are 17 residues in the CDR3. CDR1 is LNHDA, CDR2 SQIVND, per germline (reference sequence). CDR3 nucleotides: TGTGCCAGTAGTGACATCACTAGCGGCCGGCGGACCGGGGAGCTGTTTTTT. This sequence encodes CASSDITSGRRTGELFF. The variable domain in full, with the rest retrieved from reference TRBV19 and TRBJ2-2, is DGGITQSPKYLFRKEGQNVTLSCEQNLNHDAMYWYRQDPGQGLRLIYYSQIVNDFQKGDIAEGYSVSREKKESFPLTVTSAQKNPTAFYLCASSDITSGRRTGELFFGEGSRLTVL.

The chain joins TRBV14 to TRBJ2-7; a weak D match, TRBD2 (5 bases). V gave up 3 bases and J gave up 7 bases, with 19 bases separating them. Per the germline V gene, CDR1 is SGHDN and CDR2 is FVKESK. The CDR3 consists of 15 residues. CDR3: CASSHIRSSLREQYF. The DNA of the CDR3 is TGTGCCAGCAGCCATATTCGCTCTAGCCTCAGGGAGCAGTACTTC.

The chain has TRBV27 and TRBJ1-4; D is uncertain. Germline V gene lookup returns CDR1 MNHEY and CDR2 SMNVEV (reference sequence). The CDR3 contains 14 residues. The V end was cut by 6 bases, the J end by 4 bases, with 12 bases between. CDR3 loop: CASRSDRNNEKLFF. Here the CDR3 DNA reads TGTGCCAGCAGGTCGGACCGCAATAATGAAAAACTGTTTTTT.

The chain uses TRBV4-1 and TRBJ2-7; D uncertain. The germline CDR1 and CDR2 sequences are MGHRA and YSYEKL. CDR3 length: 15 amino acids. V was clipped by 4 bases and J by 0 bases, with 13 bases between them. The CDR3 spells CASSRTPGGSYEQYF. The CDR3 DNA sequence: TGCGCCAGCAGCCGGACGCCGGGCGGCTCCTACGAGCAGTACTTC.

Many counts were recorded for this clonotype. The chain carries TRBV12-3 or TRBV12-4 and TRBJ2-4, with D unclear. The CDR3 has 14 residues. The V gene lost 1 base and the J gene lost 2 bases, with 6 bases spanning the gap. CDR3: CASSLGTTKNIQYF. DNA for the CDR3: TGTGCCAGCAGTTTAGGGACCACCAAAAACATTCAGTACTTC.

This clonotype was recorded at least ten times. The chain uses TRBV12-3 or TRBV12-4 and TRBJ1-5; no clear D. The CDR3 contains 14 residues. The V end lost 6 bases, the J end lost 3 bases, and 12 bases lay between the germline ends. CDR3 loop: CASSESAVNQPQHF. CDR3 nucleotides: TGTGCCAGCAGCGAGTCCGCAGTCAATCAGCCCCAGCATTTT.

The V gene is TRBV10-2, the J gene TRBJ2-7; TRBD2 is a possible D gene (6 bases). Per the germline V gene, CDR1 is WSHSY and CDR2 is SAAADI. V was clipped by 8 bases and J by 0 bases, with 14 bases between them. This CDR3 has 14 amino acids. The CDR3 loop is CASQLASSSYEQYF. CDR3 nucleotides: TGCGCCAGCCAACTAGCTTCCTCCTCCTACGAGCAGTACTTC.